This TCR beta chain was recorded in a study of monozygotic twins with inflammatory bowel disease. TCR libraries each used around 3.5 ug of total RNA. Reanalyzing the 5' RACE reads, TCRdb keeps one entry per CDR3 protein, without DNA. Its clone listing holds around 400,000 distinct CDR3 sequences. The germline CDR1 and CDR2 sequences are SGHVS and FNYEAQ. The CDR3 is 12 residues long. Comments on this clonotype: What it binds is not known.

Study-wide findings and caveats: In these data, no single strong IBD-associated signal or clonotype received support.

Donors gave approximately 2.5 ml of blood apiece. Sequencing was performed on blood. The sequence came from a human donor with ulcerative colitis or Crohn's disease, or a healthy co-twin of an affected twin (not recorded which). The J gene is TRBJ2-1, the V gene TRBV7-6; TCRdb's D gene call, TRBD1, goes unchecked for lack of DNA. The CDR3 loop is CASSPGFGEQFF.